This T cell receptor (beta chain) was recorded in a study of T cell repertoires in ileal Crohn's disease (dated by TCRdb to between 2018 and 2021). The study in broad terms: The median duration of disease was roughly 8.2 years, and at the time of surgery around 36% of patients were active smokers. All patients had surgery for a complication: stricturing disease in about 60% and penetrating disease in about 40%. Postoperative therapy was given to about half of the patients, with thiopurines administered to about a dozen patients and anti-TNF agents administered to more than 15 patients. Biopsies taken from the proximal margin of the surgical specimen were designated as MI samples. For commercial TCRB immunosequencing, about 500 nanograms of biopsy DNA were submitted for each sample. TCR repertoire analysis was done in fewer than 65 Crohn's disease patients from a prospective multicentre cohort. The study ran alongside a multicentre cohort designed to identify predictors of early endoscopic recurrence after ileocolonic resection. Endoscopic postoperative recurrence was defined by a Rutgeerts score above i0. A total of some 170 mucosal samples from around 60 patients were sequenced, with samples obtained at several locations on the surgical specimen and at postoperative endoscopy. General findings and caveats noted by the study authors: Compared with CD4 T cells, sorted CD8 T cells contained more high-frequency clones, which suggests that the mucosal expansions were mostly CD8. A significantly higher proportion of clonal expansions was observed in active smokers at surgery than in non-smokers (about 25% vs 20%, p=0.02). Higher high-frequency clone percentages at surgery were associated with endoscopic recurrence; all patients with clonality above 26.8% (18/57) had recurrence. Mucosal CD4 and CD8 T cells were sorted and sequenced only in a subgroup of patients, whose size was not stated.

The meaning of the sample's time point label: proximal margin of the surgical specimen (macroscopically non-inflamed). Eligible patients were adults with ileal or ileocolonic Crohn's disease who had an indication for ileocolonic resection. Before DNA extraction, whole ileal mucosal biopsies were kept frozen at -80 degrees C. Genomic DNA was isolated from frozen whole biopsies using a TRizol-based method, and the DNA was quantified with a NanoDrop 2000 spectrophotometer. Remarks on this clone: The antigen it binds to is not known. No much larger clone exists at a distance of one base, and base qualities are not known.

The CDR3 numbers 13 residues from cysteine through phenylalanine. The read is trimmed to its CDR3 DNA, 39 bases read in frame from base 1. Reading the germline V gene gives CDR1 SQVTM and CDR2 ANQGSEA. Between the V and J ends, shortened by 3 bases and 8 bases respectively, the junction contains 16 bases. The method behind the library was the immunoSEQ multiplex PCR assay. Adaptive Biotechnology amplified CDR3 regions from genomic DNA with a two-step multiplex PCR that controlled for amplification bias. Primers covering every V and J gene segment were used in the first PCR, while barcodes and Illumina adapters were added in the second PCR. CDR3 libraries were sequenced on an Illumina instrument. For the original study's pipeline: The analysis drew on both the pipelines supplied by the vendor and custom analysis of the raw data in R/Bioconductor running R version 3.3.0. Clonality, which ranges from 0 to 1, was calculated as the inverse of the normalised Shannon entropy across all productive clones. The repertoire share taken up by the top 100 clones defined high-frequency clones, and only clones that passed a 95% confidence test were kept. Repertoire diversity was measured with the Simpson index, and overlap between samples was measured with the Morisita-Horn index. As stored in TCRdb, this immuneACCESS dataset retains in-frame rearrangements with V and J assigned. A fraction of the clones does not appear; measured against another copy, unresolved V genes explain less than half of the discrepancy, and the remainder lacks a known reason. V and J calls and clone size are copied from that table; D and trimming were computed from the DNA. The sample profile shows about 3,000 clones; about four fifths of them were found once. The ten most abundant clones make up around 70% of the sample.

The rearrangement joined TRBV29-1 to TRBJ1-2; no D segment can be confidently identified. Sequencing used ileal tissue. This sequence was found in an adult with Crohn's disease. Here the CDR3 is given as CSVDGQSMEGYTF. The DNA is TGCAGCGTTGATGGTCAGTCTATGGAAGGCTACACCTTC.